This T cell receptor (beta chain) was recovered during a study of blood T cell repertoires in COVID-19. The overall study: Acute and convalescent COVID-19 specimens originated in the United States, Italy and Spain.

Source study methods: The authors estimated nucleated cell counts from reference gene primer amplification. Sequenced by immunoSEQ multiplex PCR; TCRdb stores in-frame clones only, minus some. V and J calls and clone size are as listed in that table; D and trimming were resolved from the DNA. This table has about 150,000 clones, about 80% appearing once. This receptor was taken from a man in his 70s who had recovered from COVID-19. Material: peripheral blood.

Here the CDR3 reads CASSLRDRGSYEQYF. The CDR3 DNA reads as TGTGCCAGCAGCTTGCGGGACAGGGGCTCCTACGAGCAGTACTTC. This sequence joins TRBV5-5 and TRBJ2-7; TRBD1 matches at 10 bases. This CDR3 has 15 residues. V shed 1 base, J shed 0 bases, and the junction held 1 base outside the gene matches. Germline-derived CDR1 and CDR2 are SGHKS and YYEKEE (reference sequence).